This TCR beta chain was profiled in a study of OX40 agonist ivuxolimab in advanced cancers. Clones were sequenced by immunoSEQ multiplex PCR, and TCRdb holds only the in-frame ones, with some missing. The data show around 26,000 clones, more than 70% seen once. The CDR3 contains 18 residues. V trimming: 1 base; J trimming: 4 bases; junction bases outside the gene matches: 14. Germline V gives CDR1 LNHDA, CDR2 SQIVND (reference sequence). This specimen consisted of CD4+ or CD8+ T cells sorted from blood, obtained in a trial of the OX40 agonist ivuxolimab. V gene TRBV19 combines with J gene TRBJ2-3, with 7 bases aligning to TRBD2. This clonotype originated in an adult with an advanced solid tumor such as melanoma, head and neck, liver or kidney cancer. For the CDR3, the DNA is TGTGCCAGTAGTATAGCTAGCGGACCTCACATATACCCAGATACGCAGTATTTT. This sequence encodes CASSIASGPHIYPDTQYF.